This T cell receptor beta chain was identified during a study of T cells in Graves' hyperthyroidism and ophthalmopathy. Overall study results and limits: Ophthalmopathy and stable hyperthyroidism were told apart by a 13 V-J model.

Worth noting for this clonotype: Its antigen remains unidentified.

RNA transcripts provided the source from which TCR beta CDR3 regions were amplified. Researchers ran a first-round RT-PCR on the TCR CDR3 using the HTBI primer set. In TCRdb, the multiplex PCR reads were re-called with MiXCR into one record per CDR3 protein. The top ten clones hold 35% to 45% of a sample with approximately 380,000 distinct CDR3 sequences, around 20% of them seen once. Sequencing was done on a sample of blood. This receptor was obtained from a young man with Graves' ophthalmopathy.

DNA of the CDR3: TGCGCCAGCAGCTTATTTCCGGGACAGGGTGAGCCCGGGGAGCTGTTTTTT. Residues: CASSLFPGQGEPGELFF. This sequence joins TRBV5-1 and TRBJ2-2, with 9 bases identical to TRBD1. The CDR3 has 17 residues. J was trimmed by 6 bases and V by 2 bases; bases with no gene match: 11. Germline V gene lookup returns CDR1 SGHRS and CDR2 YFSETQ.